This is a list of T cell receptor beta chains from one sample in a study of blood T cell repertoires in COVID-19. Profiling relied on immunoSEQ multiplex PCR, and the TCRdb table lists in-frame clones only, not all of them. Here the sample spans 35,000 to 50,000 clones, roughly 81% being singletons. The source material was peripheral blood. These receptors all come from a woman aged 70-85 years in a cohort sampled during active COVID-19. The CDR3 runs from the conserved cysteine through the conserved F or W. The order of the fields is V gene, J gene, D gene, clone size, CDR3 protein, CDR3 DNA. A D gene is named only where the DNA matches it firmly. Clone size, where shown, is once, few, many, or a class for clones that have expanded.

TRBV9	TRBJ2-2	TRBD2	-	CASSPLGLAGGPDTGELFF	TGTGCCAGCAGCCCTTTAGGACTAGCGGGAGGGCCCGACACCGGGGAGCTGTTTTTT
TRBV4-3	TRBJ1-2	-	-	CASSQGERGGYGYTF	TGCGCCAGCAGCCAAGGGGAGAGAGGAGGGTATGGCTACACCTTC
TRBV5-1	TRBJ1-1	TRBD1	-	CASSLRQGLNTEAFF	TGCGCCAGCAGCTTGCGACAGGGACTGAACACTGAAGCTTTCTTT
TRBV6-5	TRBJ2-7	-	-	CAARWGGSGEQYF	TGTGCCGCTCGATGGGGGGGCTCGGGTGAGCAGTACTTC
TRBV29-1	TRBJ2-3	-	-	CSVAVSGAGTDTQYF	TGCAGCGTTGCAGTGTCAGGGGCGGGCACAGATACGCAGTATTTT
TRBV4-1	TRBJ2-7	-	-	CASSQDLGQGFDEQYF	TGCGCCAGCAGCCAAGATCTCGGCCAGGGGTTCGACGAGCAGTACTTC
TRBV24-1	TRBJ2-5	-	-	CATSDPVAETGETQYF	TGTGCCACCAGTGATCCTGTAGCGGAGACGGGAGAGACCCAGTACTTC
TRBV19	TRBJ2-4	-	-	CASSPFGLARVKNIQYF	TGTGCCAGTAGTCCTTTCGGGCTAGCGAGAGTCAAAAACATTCAGTACTTC
TRBV19	TRBJ2-3	TRBD1	once	CATRTGLLPNTDTQYF	TGTGCCACCAGGACAGGGCTCCTCCCTAACACAGATACGCAGTATTTT
TRBV18	TRBJ2-1	TRBD2	-	CASSPRTSGSNEQFF	TGTGCCAGCTCACCAAGGACTAGCGGGAGTAATGAGCAGTTCTTC
TRBV5-1	TRBJ2-2	-	-	CASSFLQGNTGELFF	TGCGCCAGCAGCTTTCTGCAGGGTAACACCGGGGAGCTGTTTTTT
TRBV9	TRBJ1-6	-	-	CASSPSTRDKNSPLHF	TGTGCCAGCAGCCCCTCGACCCGGGACAAGAATTCACCCCTCCACTTT
TRBV5-1	TRBJ2-3	-	-	CASSLGVGDTDTQYF	TGCGCCAGCAGCTTGGGCGTCGGTGACACAGATACGCAGTATTTT
TRBV12-3/TRBV12-4	TRBJ1-5	-	-	CASSLAGPGPQHF	TGTGCCAGCAGTTTAGCGGGTCCGGGGCCCCAGCATTTT
TRBV10-3	TRBJ2-1	-	-	CAISESRQAHNEQFF	TGTGCCATCAGTGAGTCGAGACAGGCCCACAATGAGCAGTTCTTC
TRBV7-2	TRBJ2-4	-	once	CASSSSAKNIQYF	TGTGCCAGCAGCTCCTCTGCCAAAAACATTCAGTACTTC
TRBV11-2	TRBJ2-1	TRBD1	few	CASSSDRGRGNEQFF	TGTGCCAGCAGCTCCGACAGGGGGCGCGGCAATGAGCAGTTCTTC
TRBV10-2	TRBJ2-7	TRBD1	-	CASSGDRALSYEQYF	TGCGCCAGCAGTGGTGACAGGGCCCTCTCCTACGAGCAGTACTTC
TRBV19	TRBJ1-1	-	-	CASTFGGNTEAFF	TGTGCCAGTACCTTTGGAGGAAACACTGAAGCTTTCTTT
TRBV28	TRBJ2-3	TRBD2	-	CASSLSSGGDPGTQYF	TGTGCCAGCAGTTTGTCTAGCGGAGGGGACCCCGGTACGCAGTATTTT
TRBV27	TRBJ2-1	-	-	CASSLRPLEQAYNEQFF	TGTGCCAGCAGTTTACGCCCCTTAGAACAGGCCTACAATGAGCAGTTCTTC
TRBV12-3/TRBV12-4	TRBJ1-1	-	-	CASSTSAKGAFF	TGTGCCAGCAGTACCTCCGCTAAGGGGGCTTTCTTT
TRBV9	TRBJ2-7	TRBD2	-	CASSPLAGVGEQYF	TGTGCCAGCAGCCCGTTAGCGGGAGTGGGAGAGCAGTACTTC
TRBV4-2	TRBJ2-5	TRBD2	-	CASSQVSLAGGPQTQYF	TGTGCCAGCAGCCAAGTATCGCTAGCGGGAGGGCCCCAGACCCAGTACTTC
TRBV23-1	TRBJ2-7	TRBD2	-	CASSQSAPSTGLAAHEQYF	TGCGCCAGCAGTCAGTCAGCCCCCTCGACGGGACTAGCGGCCCACGAGCAGTACTTC
TRBV11-2	TRBJ2-5	-	-	CASSPRLAAGETQYF	TGTGCCAGCAGCCCCCGGTTAGCAGCCGGAGAGACCCAGTACTTC
TRBV4-1	TRBJ2-2	TRBD2	-	CASSHGGSPTGELFF	TGCGCCAGCAGCCACGGCGGGAGCCCCACCGGGGAGCTGTTTTTT
TRBV3-1/TRBV3-2	TRBJ2-5	-	-	CASSQVSFRMGQYF	TGTGCCAGCAGCCAAGTTAGCTTCCGTATGGGCCAGTACTTC
TRBV3-1/TRBV3-2	TRBJ1-2	-	-	CASSPPTGNYGYTF	TGTGCCAGCAGCCCCCCCACAGGGAACTATGGCTACACCTTC
TRBV18	TRBJ2-3	-	-	CASSPTAGVTDTQYF	TGTGCCAGCTCACCAACGGCAGGGGTAACAGATACGCAGTATTTT
TRBV7-2	TRBJ1-4	TRBD1	few	CASSLGGGLGEKLFF	TGTGCCAGCAGCTTAGGAGGGGGCCTTGGGGAAAAACTGTTTTTT
TRBV7-8	TRBJ2-3	-	-	CASSLAASADTQYF	TGTGCCAGCAGCTTAGCGGCGAGCGCAGATACGCAGTATTTT
TRBV2	TRBJ2-5	-	-	CASKRRQETQYF	TGTGCCAGTAAGCGGAGGCAAGAGACCCAGTACTTC
TRBV9	TRBJ2-7	TRBD1	-	CASSVAPTGGTYEQYF	TGTGCCAGCAGCGTAGCCCCGACAGGGGGCACCTACGAGCAGTACTTC
TRBV19	TRBJ2-1	TRBD2	-	CASRTGTSGSNEQFF	TGTGCCAGTAGGACCGGGACTAGCGGGAGTAATGAGCAGTTCTTC
TRBV27	TRBJ1-2	-	-	CASSPLDMYNYGYTF	TGTGCCAGCAGTCCCCTAGATATGTATAACTATGGCTACACCTTC
TRBV19	TRBJ1-5	-	-	CASSITPASGGGQHF	TGTGCCAGTAGTATTACGCCGGCCTCAGGCGGGGGCCAGCATTTT
TRBV27	TRBJ2-2	-	-	CASSPDSPTGELFF	TGTGCCAGCAGCCCGGACAGTCCCACCGGGGAGCTGTTTTTT
TRBV9	TRBJ2-2	-	-	CASREHDTGELFF	TGTGCCAGCAGGGAGCACGACACCGGGGAGCTGTTTTTT
TRBV6-1	TRBJ2-3	-	-	CASSEGTYGDTQYF	TGTGCCAGCAGTGAAGGGACTTACGGGGATACGCAGTATTTT
TRBV7-9	TRBJ2-1	TRBD2	-	CASSPASGSNEQFF	TGTGCCAGCAGCCCCGCTAGCGGGAGTAATGAGCAGTTCTTC
TRBV18	TRBJ1-5	-	-	CASSPPNGQEGGPQHF	TGTGCCAGCTCACCACCGAATGGGCAGGAGGGCGGTCCCCAGCATTTT
TRBV5-1	TRBJ1-4	-	-	CASSLTTTTNEKLFF	TGCGCCAGCAGCTTGACGACAACAACTAATGAAAAACTGTTTTTT
TRBV30	TRBJ2-1	TRBD2	-	CAWSELAGYNEQFF	TGTGCCTGGAGTGAACTAGCGGGTTACAATGAGCAGTTCTTC